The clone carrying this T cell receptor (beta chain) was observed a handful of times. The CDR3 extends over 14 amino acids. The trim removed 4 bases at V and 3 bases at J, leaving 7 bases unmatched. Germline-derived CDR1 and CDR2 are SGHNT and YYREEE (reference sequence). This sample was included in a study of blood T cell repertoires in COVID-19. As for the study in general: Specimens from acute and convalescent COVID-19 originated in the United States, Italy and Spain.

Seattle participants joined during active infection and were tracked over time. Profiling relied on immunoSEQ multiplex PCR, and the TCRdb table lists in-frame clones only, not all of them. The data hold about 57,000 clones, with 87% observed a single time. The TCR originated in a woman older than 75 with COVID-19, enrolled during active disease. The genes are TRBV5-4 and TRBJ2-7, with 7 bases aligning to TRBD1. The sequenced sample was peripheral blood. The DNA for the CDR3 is TGTGCCAGCAGCCCCCAACAGGGGAACTACGAGCAGTACTTC. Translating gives CASSPQQGNYEQYF.